The T cell receptor (beta chain) described here comes from a study of blood T cell repertoires in COVID-19. Here immunoSEQ multiplex PCR was the method, and the copy in TCRdb shows in-frame clones only, minus some. This sample carries 50,000 to 60,000 clones, roughly 86% of them seen once, and the ten largest clones take 3.5% to 4%. The V segment lost 2 bases and the J segment 4 bases; nucleotides outside the gene matches: 5. Germline V gene lookup returns CDR1 SGHAT and CDR2 FQDESV (reference sequence). The CDR3 contains 16 residues. The V gene is TRBV11-1, the J gene TRBJ1-2; 12 bases agree with TRBD1. Input material: peripheral blood. The source of this sequence is a middle-aged man with COVID-19, enrolled during active disease. The DNA of the CDR3 is TGTGCCAGCAGCTTAACGGGACAGGGGGCTGGCTATGGCTACACCTTC. Protein: CASSLTGQGAGYGYTF.